One and the same sample provided the 29 T cell receptor beta chains below, sequenced in a study of CD8 T cells in ankylosing spondylitis. TCRdb analysed the 5' RACE reads with MiXCR anew, one entry per CDR3 protein. The data hold fewer than 200,000 distinct CDR3 sequences, with 15% to 20% observed a single time. Sequenced material: blood, either unsorted or a sorted T cell fraction (not recorded which). Receptor source: a male donor aged 10 to 30 with ankylosing spondylitis or in good health (not recorded which).

This clonotype was counted between two and nine times. The chain employs TRBV20-1 and TRBJ1-5; D is unresolved. The V and J ends lost 5 bases and 1 base respectively, with 15 bases between them. The CDR3 covers 15 residues. Germline V lookup: CDR1 DFQATT, CDR2 SNEGSKA (reference sequence). In DNA form, the CDR3 reads TGCAGTGCTTCCAAACCCGGGGTCAGCAATCAGCCCCAGCATTTT. The encoded protein is CSASKPGVSNQPQHF.

At least ten counts were recorded for this clonotype. The rearrangement links TRBV5-1 to TRBJ2-1; D is uncertain. V gave up 0 bases and J gave up 8 bases, with 21 bases separating them. The germline V gene encodes CDR1 SGHRS and CDR2 YFSETQ. The CDR3 runs 17 residues. The CDR3 region has the DNA TGCGCCAGCAGCTTGGGCCCCCACCTCTCAGACGGCGATGAGCAGTTCTTC. It is translated as CASSLGPHLSDGDEQFF.

This clonotype was detected many times. The chain is built from TRBV12-3 or TRBV12-4 and TRBJ2-5; 10 bases agree with TRBD1. The CDR3 spans 15 residues. V lost 7 bases and J lost 6; bases outside the gene matches: 11. CDR3: CASTATGQGGQTQYF. The CDR3 DNA reads as TGTGCCAGCACCGCTACTGGACAGGGGGGGCAGACCCAGTACTTC.

This clonotype came up many times. This chain uses TRBV7-2 with TRBJ2-3, with TRBD2 matching 12 bases. The CDR3 contains 16 residues. The germline CDR1 and CDR2 sequences are SGHTA and FQGNSA. With 8 bases clipped from V and 2 bases from J, the junction kept 8 bases outside the gene matches. The CDR3 reads CASGARTSGNTDTQYF. CDR3 DNA sequence: TGTGCCAGCGGGGCCAGGACTAGCGGGAACACAGATACGCAGTATTTT.

This clonotype has a count of ten or more. The chain links TRBV12-3 or TRBV12-4 to TRBJ2-2, with D perhaps TRBD2 (6 bases). This CDR3 contains 15 residues. The V end lost 5 bases, the J end lost 0 bases, and 10 bases lay between the germline ends. The CDR3 DNA is TGTGCCAGCAGTCCGGGACTGTCGAACACCGGGGAGCTGTTTTTT. This encodes CASSPGLSNTGELFF.

This clonotype has only a few counts. The V and J genes are TRBV27 and TRBJ2-1; 9 bases line up with TRBD2. This CDR3 is built from 15 residues. V was clipped by 8 bases and J by 3 bases; unmatched bases: 8. CDR1 and CDR2 from the germline V gene are MNHEY and SMNVEV (reference sequence). The CDR3 region is CASPKKREVYNEQFF. The DNA of the CDR3 is TGTGCCAGCCCTAAAAAGCGGGAGGTCTACAATGAGCAGTTCTTC.

This clonotype appeared many times. The J gene is TRBJ2-1, the V gene TRBV12-3 or TRBV12-4; 14 bases are shared with TRBD2. V gave up 3 bases and J gave up 4 bases; unmatched junction bases: 8. CDR3 size: 18 residues. The CDR3 coding sequence is TGTGCCAGCAGTTTTCCAAGACTAGCGGGAGGGAAATACAATGAGCAGTTCTTC. Amino acids: CASSFPRLAGGKYNEQFF.

This CDR3 reads CASSPTAGFVSSGNTIYF. The DNA of the CDR3 is TGTGCCAGCAGCCCAACGGCGGGGTTCGTCTCTTCTGGAAACACCATATATTTT. The rearrangement links TRBV7-8 to TRBJ1-3, with D unclear. The V end was cut by 5 bases, the J end by 1 base, with 21 bases between. Germline lookup yields CDR1 SGHVS and CDR2 FQNEAQ. This CDR3 region has 18 residues. Full variable domain (rest looked up from reference TRBV7-8 and TRBJ1-3): GAGVSQSPRYKVAKRGQDVALRCDPISGHVSLFWYQQALGQGPEFLTYFQNEAQLDKSGLPSDRFFAERPEGSVSTLKIQRTQQEDSAVYLCASSPTAGFVSSGNTIYFGEGSWLTVV.

This clonotype was observed many times. The chain is built from TRBV7-2 and TRBJ2-7, with D perhaps matching TRBD1 (6 bases). The V and J ends lost 5 bases and 2 bases respectively, with 13 bases between them. Germline V CDR1 and CDR2: SGHTA, FQGNSA. The CDR3 is 14 residues long. The CDR3 spells CASSPGGSTYEQYF. The CDR3 DNA reads as TGTGCCAGCAGCCCTGGGGGCAGCACCTACGAGCAGTACTTC.

V usage is TRBV20-1 and J usage is TRBJ1-2; D gene unclear. V gave up 1 base and J gave up 7 bases, with 10 bases separating them. This CDR3 comprises 12 residues. Germline V gene lookup returns CDR1 DFQATT and CDR2 SNEGSKA (reference sequence). The CDR3 is CSARVGKGGYTF. In DNA, the CDR3 is TGCAGTGCTAGAGTGGGGAAAGGTGGCTACACCTTC.

Ten or more counts support this clonotype. The rearrangement joins TRBV5-1 to TRBJ1-2; 8 bases line up with TRBD1. The CDR3 is 14 amino acids. Looked up from germline, CDR1 is SGHRS and CDR2 is YFSETQ. J was trimmed by 6 bases and V by 0 bases; bases with no gene match: 4. The CDR3 region has the DNA TGCGCCAGCAGCTTGGAGACAGGGGTTGATGGCTACACCTTC. Its translation: CASSLETGVDGYTF.

This clonotype was observed a handful of times. The chain combines TRBV18 with TRBJ2-7; 7 bases are a match to TRBD1. Trimming removed 6 bases from V and 5 bases from J; junction bases left unmatched: 7. Germline CDR1 KGHSH, CDR2 LQKENI. This CDR3 is 13 amino acids long. In DNA form, the CDR3 reads TGTGCCAGCTCTACGGTGGGGACAGACGAGCAGTACTTC. Its protein product is CASSTVGTDEQYF.

This clonotype was detected only a few times. The chain joins TRBV19 to TRBJ2-7, with unresolved D. Germline values: CDR1 LNHDA, CDR2 SQIVND (reference sequence). The CDR3 loop spans 13 amino acids. V gave up 2 bases and J gave up 2 bases, with 7 bases separating them. The CDR3 coding sequence is TGTGCCAGTAGTATACAAGTCGCCTACGAGCAGTACTTC. Protein: CASSIQVAYEQYF.

This clonotype has a count of ten or more. The J gene is TRBJ2-1, the V gene TRBV29-1, with a possible D match to TRBD2 (5 bases). Per the germline V gene, CDR1 is SQVTM and CDR2 is ANQGSEA. Trimming stripped 4 bases from V and 6 bases from J, with 10 bases between. CDR3 length equals 12 residues. The CDR3 DNA reads TGCAGCGTTGGGCCCGGGATCAATGAGCAGTTCTTC. Translating it yields CSVGPGINEQFF.

This clonotype was counted ten times or more. This chain uses TRBV2 with TRBJ2-3, with D possibly being TRBD2 (5 bases). The germline gives CDR1 SNHLY, CDR2 FYNNEI. V dropped 5 bases and J dropped 1 base, with 13 bases sitting between them. The CDR3 sequence is 15 residues long. In DNA, the CDR3 is TGTGCCAGCAGTTTACTAGTTAGGGGCACAGATACGCAGTATTTT. This encodes CASSLLVRGTDTQYF. The full variable domain, with the rest looked up from reference TRBV2 and TRBJ2-3, is EPEVTQTPSHQVTQMGQEVILRCVPISNHLYFYWYRQILGQKVEFLVSFYNNEISEKSEIFDDQFSVERPDGSNFTLKIRSTKLEDSAMYFCASSLLVRGTDTQYFGPGTRLTVL.

This clonotype was recorded at least ten times. The chain combines TRBV9 with TRBJ2-5, with a possible D match to TRBD2 (6 bases). CDR3 size: 16 residues. V was clipped by 0 bases and J by 2 bases, with 14 bases between them. Germline CDR1 SGDLS, CDR2 YYNGEE. CDR3 sequence reads: CASSVGPAGGQETQYF. The CDR3 coding sequence is TGTGCCAGCAGCGTAGGACCAGCGGGTGGGCAAGAGACCCAGTACTTC. Combining the CDR3 with reference TRBV9 and TRBJ2-5 gives the whole variable domain DSGVTQTPKHLITATGQRVTLRCSPRSGDLSVYWYQQSLDQGLQFLIQYYNGEERAKGNILERFSAQQFPDLHSELNLSSLELGDSALYFCASSVGPAGGQETQYFGPGTRLLVL.

CDR3 residues: CASRKTSGRLEQYV. In DNA, the CDR3 is TGTGCCAGCAGAAAGACTAGCGGGAGACTCGAGCAGTACGTC. This chain connects TRBV27 to TRBJ2-7, with 12 bases identical to TRBD2. CDR1 and CDR2 from the germline V gene are MNHEY and SMNVEV (reference sequence). After removal of 6 bases from V and 6 bases from J, the junction contained 6 bases not matched to a gene. The CDR3 has 14 residues.

The sample holds many counts of this clonotype. This sequence joins TRBV29-1 and TRBJ2-1, with no clear D. CDR1 is SQVTM and CDR2 is ANQGSEA in the germline V gene. V lost 4 bases and J lost 4, with 8 bases in between. CDR3 length: 12 residues. Here the CDR3 DNA reads TGCAGCGTTGCCACGAGTTACAATGAGCAGTTCTTC. Its protein product is CSVATSYNEQFF.

This sequence joins TRBV6-5 and TRBJ2-1; no clear D. This CDR3 is 15 amino acids long. Germline assignment: CDR1 MNHEY and CDR2 SVGAGI. V lost 6 bases to trimming and J lost 0 bases, with 12 bases between them. CDR3 sequence: CASSYMASSYNEQFF. The CDR3 DNA reads TGTGCCAGCAGCTATATGGCAAGCTCCTACAATGAGCAGTTCTTC.

This clonotype was seen many times. The chain carries TRBV6-5 and TRBJ2-2, with TRBD1 matching 8 bases. Germline V lookup: CDR1 MNHEY, CDR2 SVGAGI. The V and J ends lost 6 bases and 0 bases, in that order; junction bases with no gene match: 6. This CDR3 has 16 residues. This CDR3 is CASSLQTGANTGELFF. In nucleotides, the CDR3 is TGTGCCAGCAGCCTCCAGACAGGGGCGAACACCGGGGAGCTGTTTTTT.

This clonotype was seen once. The J gene is TRBJ2-1, the V gene TRBV20-1; TRBD2 matches 8 bases. V shed 0 bases, J shed 3 bases, and the junction held 4 bases outside the gene matches. There are 15 residues in the CDR3. CDR1 is DFQATT, CDR2 SNEGSKA, per germline (reference sequence). The CDR3 DNA is TGCAGTGCTAGAGATGGGCTAGCGGGCTACAATGAGCAGTTCTTC. Its translation is CSARDGLAGYNEQFF.

This clonotype was seen ten or more times. The chain couples TRBV12-3 or TRBV12-4 to TRBJ2-2, with D perhaps matching TRBD1 or TRBD2 (5 bases each). CDR3 size: 15 residues. V lost 4 bases and J 1 base, leaving 10 bases between the germline ends. The CDR3 spells CASSWLGVNTGELFF. The CDR3 DNA is TGTGCCAGCAGTTGGTTGGGGGTGAACACCGGGGAGCTGTTTTTT.

This clonotype appeared many times. The chain links TRBV10-3 to TRBJ2-2, with 10 bases that match TRBD1. The trim removed 6 bases at V and 4 bases at J, leaving 2 bases unmatched. CDR3 length equals 14 residues. The germline CDR1 and CDR2 sequences are ENHRY and SYGVKD. This chain's CDR3 is CAIRTGGVTGELFF. The DNA of the CDR3 is TGTGCCATCAGGACAGGGGGCGTCACCGGGGAGCTGTTTTTT.

This clonotype was counted at least ten times. The chain uses TRBV7-6 and TRBJ2-7; 7 nucleotides match TRBD1. CDR1 SGHVS and CDR2 FNYEAQ come from the germline V gene. The CDR3 is 17 residues long. Trimming cost V 4 bases and J 0 bases; bases outside gene matches: 12. This CDR3 is CASSSLDLTGVSYEQYF. In DNA, the CDR3 is TGTGCCAGCAGCTCATTGGATTTAACAGGGGTCTCCTACGAGCAGTACTTC.

This chain uses TRBV7-9 with TRBJ2-1, with unresolved D. Trimming took off 1 base at V and 3 bases at J, with 10 bases between the two ends. The CDR3 spans 15 residues. From germline, CDR1 is SEHNR and CDR2 FQNEAQ (reference sequence). The CDR3 loop is CASSLGVGDYNEQFF. The CDR3 DNA reads TGTGCCAGCAGCTTAGGGGTCGGAGACTACAATGAGCAGTTCTTC.

The genes are TRBV7-3 and TRBJ2-3; D is possibly TRBD2 (5 bases). The CDR3 covers 15 residues. V was trimmed by 6 bases and J by 0 bases, leaving 13 bases between them. CDR1 is SGHTA, CDR2 FQGTGA, per germline. Here the CDR3 DNA reads TGTGCCAGCAGTCAGGCGGACTCTAGCACAGATACGCAGTATTTT. It is translated as CASSQADSSTDTQYF.

This clonotype was counted many times. The chain is built from TRBV4-1 and TRBJ1-2; 8 bases agree with TRBD1. V lost 1 base, J lost 4 bases, and 11 bases stayed unmatched. Looked up from germline, CDR1 is MGHRA and CDR2 is YSYEKL. The CDR3 has 17 residues. The CDR3 DNA follows: TGCGCCAGCAGCCAAGTAGTGATCGGACAGGGCAGCTATGGCTACACCTTC. Its translation: CASSQVVIGQGSYGYTF.

This clonotype occurred many times. The CDR3 nucleotides read TGTGCCAGCAGCCCTAGTGGCACGAACACCGGGGAGCTGTTTTTT. Its translation: CASSPSGTNTGELFF. The V call is TRBV11-2, the J call TRBJ2-2; D uncertain. There are 15 residues in the CDR3. Trimming stripped 5 bases from V and 0 bases from J, with 10 bases between. The germline CDR1 and CDR2 sequences are SGHAT and FQNNGV.

The sample holds many counts of this clonotype. The rearrangement uses TRBV7-9 and TRBJ2-5, with D maybe TRBD1 (6 bases). V gave up 4 bases and J gave up 5 bases, with 11 bases separating them. Germline-derived CDR1 and CDR2 are SEHNR and FQNEAQ (reference sequence). This CDR3 has 13 residues. Here the CDR3 DNA reads TGTGCCAGCAGCTCCAGGGGCGAGGAGACCCAGTACTTC. It translates to CASSSRGEETQYF.